The 6 T cell receptor beta chains below all came from one sample that was sequenced in a study of blood T cells in healthy people across ages. The use of a sample-barcoded 5' primer and a J-beta primer mix characterized a second PCR of about 6 to 11 cycles. TCRdb reprocessed the 5' RACE reads via MiXCR and lists one record per CDR3 protein. The repertoire includes 500,000 to 600,000 distinct CDR3 sequences, 25% to 30% of them detected once, and approximately 17% sits in the top ten. Sequenced: blood. The source is a woman aged 70-85 years in good health.

This clonotype was counted only a few times. The V call is TRBV29-1, the J call TRBJ1-4; the match to TRBD1 covers 7 bases. Unmatched junction bases numbered 3, after V lost 6 bases and J lost 8 bases. CDR1 SQVTM and CDR2 ANQGSEA come from the germline V gene. The length of the CDR3 is 11 residues. For the CDR3, the DNA is TGCAGCGTGGGGGACAGCGAAAAACTGTTTTTT. Residues: CSVGDSEKLFF.

This clonotype has only a few counts. The chain couples TRBV6-5 to TRBJ2-7; D is ambiguous. CDR3 length equals 11 residues. The V and J ends lost 2 bases and 9 bases respectively, with 8 bases between them. Looked up from germline, CDR1 is MNHEY and CDR2 is SVGAGI. The CDR3 coding sequence is TGTGCCAGCAGTTACCAACAGCGGCAGTACTTC. Its protein product is CASSYQQRQYF.

This clonotype was observed a few times. The V call is TRBV20-1, the J call TRBJ2-7; 8 positions match TRBD2. J was trimmed by 3 bases and V by 4 bases; bases with no gene match: 11. CDR3 size: 15 residues. The germline V gene encodes CDR1 DFQATT and CDR2 SNEGSKA (reference sequence). CDR3 region: CSAIKFSGADYEQYF. The DNA of the CDR3 is TGCAGTGCTATTAAATTTAGCGGGGCAGACTACGAGCAGTACTTC.

The CDR3 spells CASSIASRVPSYEQYF. The CDR3 DNA sequence: TGCGCCAGCAGTATTGCTTCCAGGGTCCCCTCCTACGAGCAGTACTTC. This chain uses TRBV5-1 with TRBJ2-7; TRBD1 might be the D (5 bases). CDR1 is SGHRS, CDR2 YFSETQ, per germline. CDR3 length: 16 amino acids. V shed 5 bases and J shed 0 bases, with 18 bases lying between them.

This clonotype has a count of ten or more. DNA for the CDR3: TGCAGTGCTCCCGGGTTACAAGAGACCCAGTACTTC. As protein: CSAPGLQETQYF. The chain joins TRBV20-1 to TRBJ2-5, with D hard to call. This CDR3 is built from 12 residues. The ends were cut back, 5 bases at V and 2 bases at J, with 9 bases in the middle. Germline CDR1 and CDR2: DFQATT and SNEGSKA (reference sequence).

This clonotype came up a few times. This rearrangement joins TRBV10-3 to TRBJ1-1; D unclear. The V and J ends lost 4 bases and 0 bases respectively, with 9 bases between them. Germline CDR1 ENHRY, CDR2 SYGVKD. The CDR3 consists of 14 residues. This chain's CDR3 is CAISALSLNTEAFF. For the CDR3, the DNA is TGTGCCATCAGTGCTTTGTCGCTGAACACTGAAGCTTTCTTT.